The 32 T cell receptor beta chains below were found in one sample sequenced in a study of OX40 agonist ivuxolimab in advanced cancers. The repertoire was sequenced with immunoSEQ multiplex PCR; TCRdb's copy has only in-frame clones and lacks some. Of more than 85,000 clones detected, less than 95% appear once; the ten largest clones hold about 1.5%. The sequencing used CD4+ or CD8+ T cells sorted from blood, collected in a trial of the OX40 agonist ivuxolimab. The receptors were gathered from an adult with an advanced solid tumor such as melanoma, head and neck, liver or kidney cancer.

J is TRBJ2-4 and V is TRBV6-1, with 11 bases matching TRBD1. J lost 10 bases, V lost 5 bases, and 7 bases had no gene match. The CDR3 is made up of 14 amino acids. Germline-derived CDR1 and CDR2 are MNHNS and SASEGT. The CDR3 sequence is CASSSRTGGLIQYF. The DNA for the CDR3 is TGTGCCAGCAGTTCTCGGACAGGGGGCTTGATTCAGTACTTC.

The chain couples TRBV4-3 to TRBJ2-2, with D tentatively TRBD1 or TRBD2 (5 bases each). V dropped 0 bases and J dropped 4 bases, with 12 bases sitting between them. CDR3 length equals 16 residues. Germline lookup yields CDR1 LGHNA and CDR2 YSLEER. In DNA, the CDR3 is TGCGCCAGCAGCCAAGATTGGGACCCGGGCACCGGGGAGCTGTTTTTT. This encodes CASSQDWDPGTGELFF.

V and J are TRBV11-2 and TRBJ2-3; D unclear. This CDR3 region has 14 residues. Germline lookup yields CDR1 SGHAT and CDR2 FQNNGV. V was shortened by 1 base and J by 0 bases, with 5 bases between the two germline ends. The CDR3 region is CASSLGLSTDTQYF. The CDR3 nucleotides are TGTGCCAGCAGCTTAGGACTTAGCACAGATACGCAGTATTTT.

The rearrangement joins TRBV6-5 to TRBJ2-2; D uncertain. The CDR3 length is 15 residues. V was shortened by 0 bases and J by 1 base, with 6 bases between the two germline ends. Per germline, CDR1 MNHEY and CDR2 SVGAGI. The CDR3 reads CASSYSNGNTGELFF. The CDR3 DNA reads TGTGCCAGCAGTTACTCGAATGGGAACACCGGGGAGCTGTTTTTT.

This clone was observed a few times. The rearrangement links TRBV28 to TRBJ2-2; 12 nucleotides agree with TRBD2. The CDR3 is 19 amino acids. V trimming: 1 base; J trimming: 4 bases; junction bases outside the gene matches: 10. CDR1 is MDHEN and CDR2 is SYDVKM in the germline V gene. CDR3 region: CASSLLGLAGGPSTGELFF. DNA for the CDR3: TGTGCCAGCAGTTTATTGGGGCTAGCGGGAGGGCCGAGCACCGGGGAGCTGTTTTTT.

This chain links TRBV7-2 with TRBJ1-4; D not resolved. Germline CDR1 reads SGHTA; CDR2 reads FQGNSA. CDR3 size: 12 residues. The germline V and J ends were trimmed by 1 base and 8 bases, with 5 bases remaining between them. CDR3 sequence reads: CASSLVYEKLFF. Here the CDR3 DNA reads TGTGCCAGCAGCTTAGTATACGAAAAACTGTTTTTT.

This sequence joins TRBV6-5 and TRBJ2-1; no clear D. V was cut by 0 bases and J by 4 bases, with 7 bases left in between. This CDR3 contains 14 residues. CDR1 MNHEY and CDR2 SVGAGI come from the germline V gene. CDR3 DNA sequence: TGTGCCAGCAGTTACTCCGACGGTTACAATGAGCAGTTCTTC. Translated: CASSYSDGYNEQFF.

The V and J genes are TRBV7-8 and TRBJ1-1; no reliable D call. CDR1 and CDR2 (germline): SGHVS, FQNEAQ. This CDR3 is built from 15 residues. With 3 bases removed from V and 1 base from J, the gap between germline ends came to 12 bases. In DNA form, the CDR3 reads TGTGCCAGCAGCTTTGGGGTCCCGAGGAACACTGAAGCTTTCTTT. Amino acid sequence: CASSFGVPRNTEAFF.

In nucleotides, the CDR3 is TGTGCCAGCAGAGTTACAGGCCAAGAGACCCAGTACTTC. It specifies CASRVTGQETQYF. The chain is built from TRBV6-6 and TRBJ2-5, with TRBD1 as a possible D gene (5 bases). This CDR3 is built from 13 residues. The germline V gene has CDR1 MNHNY and CDR2 SVGAGI (reference sequence). With 6 bases removed from V and 1 base from J, the gap between germline ends came to 9 bases.

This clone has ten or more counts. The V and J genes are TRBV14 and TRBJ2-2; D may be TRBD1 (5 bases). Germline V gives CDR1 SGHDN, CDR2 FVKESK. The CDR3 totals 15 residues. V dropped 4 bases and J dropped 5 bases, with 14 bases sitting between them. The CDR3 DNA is TGTGCCAGCAGCCCGAACGGCAGGGAAACCGGGGAGCTGTTTTTT. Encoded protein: CASSPNGRETGELFF.

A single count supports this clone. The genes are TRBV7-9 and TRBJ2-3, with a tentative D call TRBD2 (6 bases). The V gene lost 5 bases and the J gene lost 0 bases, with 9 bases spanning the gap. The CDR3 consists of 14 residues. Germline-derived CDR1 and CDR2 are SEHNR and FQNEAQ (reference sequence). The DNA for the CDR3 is TGTGCCAGCAGCCAGCGGGTTAGCACAGATACGCAGTATTTT. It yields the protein CASSQRVSTDTQYF.

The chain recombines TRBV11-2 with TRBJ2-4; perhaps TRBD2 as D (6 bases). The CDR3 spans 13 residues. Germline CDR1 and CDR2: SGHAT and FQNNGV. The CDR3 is CAGRRLAKNIQYF. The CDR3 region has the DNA TGTGCTGGGAGGCGGTTGGCCAAAAACATTCAGTACTTC.

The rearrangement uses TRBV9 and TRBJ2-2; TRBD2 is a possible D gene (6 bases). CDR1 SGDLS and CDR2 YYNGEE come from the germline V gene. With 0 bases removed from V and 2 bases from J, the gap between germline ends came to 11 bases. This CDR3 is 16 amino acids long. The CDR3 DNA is TGTGCCAGCAGCGTAGGGGGCGGGATCAACACCGGGGAGCTGTTTTTT. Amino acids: CASSVGGGINTGELFF. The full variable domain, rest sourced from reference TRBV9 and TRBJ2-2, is DSGVTQTPKHLITATGQRVTLRCSPRSGDLSVYWYQQSLDQGLQFLIQYYNGEERAKGNILERFSAQQFPDLHSELNLSSLELGDSALYFCASSVGGGINTGELFFGEGSRLTVL.

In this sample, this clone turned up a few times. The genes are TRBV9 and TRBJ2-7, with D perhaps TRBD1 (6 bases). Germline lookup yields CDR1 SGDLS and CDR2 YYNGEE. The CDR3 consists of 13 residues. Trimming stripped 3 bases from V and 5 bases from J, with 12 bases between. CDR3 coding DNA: TGTGCCAGCAGCGAAAGGACAGCCGACGAGCAGTACTTC. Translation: CASSERTADEQYF.

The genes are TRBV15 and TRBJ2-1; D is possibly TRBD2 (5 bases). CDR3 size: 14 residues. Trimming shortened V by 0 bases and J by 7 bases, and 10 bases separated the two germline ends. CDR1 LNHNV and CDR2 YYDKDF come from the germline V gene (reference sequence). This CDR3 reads CATSRDMGGNEQFF. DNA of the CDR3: TGTGCCACCAGCAGAGATATGGGCGGGAATGAGCAGTTCTTC. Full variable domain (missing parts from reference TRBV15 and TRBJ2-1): DAMVIQNPRYQVTQFGKPVTLSCSQTLNHNVMYWYQQKSSQAPKLLFHYYDKDFNNEADTPDNFQSRRPNTSFCFLDIRSPGLGDTAMYLCATSRDMGGNEQFFGPGTRLTVL.

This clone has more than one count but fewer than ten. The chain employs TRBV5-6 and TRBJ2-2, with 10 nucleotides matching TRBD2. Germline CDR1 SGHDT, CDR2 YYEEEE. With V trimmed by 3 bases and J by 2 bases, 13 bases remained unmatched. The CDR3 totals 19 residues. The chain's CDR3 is CASSSIRYSSGGNTGELFF. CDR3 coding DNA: TGTGCCAGCAGCTCTATACGCTACTCTAGCGGGGGAAACACCGGGGAGCTGTTTTTT.

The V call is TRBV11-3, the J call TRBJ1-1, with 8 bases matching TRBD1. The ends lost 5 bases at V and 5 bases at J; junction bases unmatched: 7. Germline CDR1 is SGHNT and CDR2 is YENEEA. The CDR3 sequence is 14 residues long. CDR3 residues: CASSLRTGRTEAFF. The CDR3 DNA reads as TGTGCCAGCAGCCTCCGGACAGGGCGGACTGAAGCTTTCTTT.

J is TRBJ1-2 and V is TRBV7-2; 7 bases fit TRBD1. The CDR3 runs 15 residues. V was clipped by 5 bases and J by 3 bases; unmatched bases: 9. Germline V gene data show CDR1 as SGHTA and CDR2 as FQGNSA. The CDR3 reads CASSRQGGPDYGYTF. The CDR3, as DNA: TGTGCCAGCAGCCGACAGGGCGGCCCCGACTATGGCTACACCTTC.

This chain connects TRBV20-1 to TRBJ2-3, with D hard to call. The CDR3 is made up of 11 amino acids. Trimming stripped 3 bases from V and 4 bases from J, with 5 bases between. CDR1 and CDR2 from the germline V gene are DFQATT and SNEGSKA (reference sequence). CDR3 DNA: TGCAGTGCTAGTTCCCCAGATACGCAGTATTTT. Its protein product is CSASSPDTQYF.

The CDR3 protein is CASSVGQGAGNTIYF. The CDR3 DNA is TGTGCCAGCAGCGTGGGACAGGGGGCTGGAAACACCATATATTTT. The V call is TRBV9, the J call TRBJ1-3; 11 positions agree with TRBD1. The J segment lost 2 bases and the V segment lost 2 bases, leaving 0 bases of the junction unmatched. The CDR3 contains 15 residues. CDR1 SGDLS and CDR2 YYNGEE come from the germline V gene.

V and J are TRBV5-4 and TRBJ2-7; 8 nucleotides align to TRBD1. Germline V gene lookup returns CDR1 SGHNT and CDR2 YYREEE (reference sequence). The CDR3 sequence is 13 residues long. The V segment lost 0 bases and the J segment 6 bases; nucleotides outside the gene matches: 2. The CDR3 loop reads CASSLDRGTEQYF. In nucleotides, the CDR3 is TGTGCCAGCAGCTTGGACAGGGGGACCGAGCAGTACTTC.

The CDR3 bases are TGTGCCAGCAGTCGCCAGGGGGATGGGGAGACCCAGTACTTC. Residues: CASSRQGDGETQYF. The V gene is TRBV6-5, the J gene TRBJ2-5, with 7 bases matching TRBD1. This CDR3 spans 14 amino acids. The V and J ends lost 5 bases and 5 bases, in that order; junction bases with no gene match: 8. Germline lookup yields CDR1 MNHEY and CDR2 SVGAGI.

As DNA, the CDR3 is TGCGCCAGCAGCCACACTCGGACAGGGTGGAATGAGCAGTTCTTC. This gives the protein CASSHTRTGWNEQFF. The chain employs TRBV4-3 and TRBJ2-1; 8 bases fit TRBD1. In germline, CDR1 is LGHNA, CDR2 YSLEER. The ends lost 3 bases at V and 7 bases at J; junction bases unmatched: 8. The CDR3 consists of 15 residues.

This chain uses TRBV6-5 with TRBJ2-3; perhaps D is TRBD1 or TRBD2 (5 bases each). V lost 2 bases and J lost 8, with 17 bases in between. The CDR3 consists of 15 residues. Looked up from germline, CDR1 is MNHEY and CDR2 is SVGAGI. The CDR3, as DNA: TGTGCCAGCAGTTACGGGGACGGAGCAAGGGGTACGCAGTATTTT. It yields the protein CASSYGDGARGTQYF.

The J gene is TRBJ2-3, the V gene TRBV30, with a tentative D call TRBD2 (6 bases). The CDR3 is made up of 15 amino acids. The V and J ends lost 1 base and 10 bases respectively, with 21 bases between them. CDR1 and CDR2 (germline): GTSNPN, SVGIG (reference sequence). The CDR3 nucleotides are TGTGCCTGGAGTGCGGGGGTACTAGTTGGGATTGCGCAGTATTTT. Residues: CAWSAGVLVGIAQYF.

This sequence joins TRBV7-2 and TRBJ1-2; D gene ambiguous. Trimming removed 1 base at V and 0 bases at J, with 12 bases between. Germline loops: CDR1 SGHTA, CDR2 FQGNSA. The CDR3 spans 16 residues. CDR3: CASSLVPTATNYGYTF. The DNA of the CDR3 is TGTGCCAGCAGCTTAGTTCCCACAGCTACTAACTATGGCTACACCTTC.

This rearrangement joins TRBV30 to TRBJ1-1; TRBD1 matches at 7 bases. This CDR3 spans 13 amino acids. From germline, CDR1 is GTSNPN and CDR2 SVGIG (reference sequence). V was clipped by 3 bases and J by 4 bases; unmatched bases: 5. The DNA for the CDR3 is TGTGCCTGGAGCGAGAACAGGGGCACTGAAGCTTTCTTT. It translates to CAWSENRGTEAFF. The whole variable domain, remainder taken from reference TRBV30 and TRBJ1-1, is SQTIHQWPATLVQPVGSPLSLECTVEGTSNPNLYWYRQAAGRGLQLLFYSVGIGQISSEVPQNLSASRPQDRQFILSSKKLLLSDSGFYLCAWSENRGTEAFFGQGTRLTVV.

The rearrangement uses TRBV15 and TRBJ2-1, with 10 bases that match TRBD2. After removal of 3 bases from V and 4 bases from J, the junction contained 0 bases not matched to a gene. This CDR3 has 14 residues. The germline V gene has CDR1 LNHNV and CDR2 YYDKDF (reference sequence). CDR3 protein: CATSRGLAYNEQFF. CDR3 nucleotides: TGTGCCACCAGCAGGGGACTAGCGTACAATGAGCAGTTCTTC. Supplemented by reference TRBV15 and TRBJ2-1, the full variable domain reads DAMVIQNPRYQVTQFGKPVTLSCSQTLNHNVMYWYQQKSSQAPKLLFHYYDKDFNNEADTPDNFQSRRPNTSFCFLDIRSPGLGDTAMYLCATSRGLAYNEQFFGPGTRLTVL.

The CDR3 here is CASSLEGVADTQYF. CDR3 nucleotides: TGCGCCAGCAGCCTGGAAGGGGTGGCAGATACGCAGTATTTT. This chain connects TRBV5-1 to TRBJ2-3; a possible D gene is TRBD1 (5 bases). The ends were cut back, 4 bases at V and 4 bases at J, with 13 bases in the middle. Per germline, CDR1 SGHRS and CDR2 YFSETQ. The CDR3 is made up of 14 amino acids.

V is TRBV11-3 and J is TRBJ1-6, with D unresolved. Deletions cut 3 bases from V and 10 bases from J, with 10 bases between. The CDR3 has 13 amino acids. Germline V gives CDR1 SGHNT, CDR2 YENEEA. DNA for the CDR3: TGTGCCAGCAGCTTTAGCGGTGAATCACCCCTCCACTTT. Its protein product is CASSFSGESPLHF.

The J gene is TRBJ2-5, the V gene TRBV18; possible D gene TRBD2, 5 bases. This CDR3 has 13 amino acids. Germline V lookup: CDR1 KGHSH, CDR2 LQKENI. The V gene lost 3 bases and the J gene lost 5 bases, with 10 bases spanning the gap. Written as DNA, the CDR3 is TGTGCCAGCTCACCCGAATGGAGGGAGACCCAGTACTTC. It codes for CASSPEWRETQYF.

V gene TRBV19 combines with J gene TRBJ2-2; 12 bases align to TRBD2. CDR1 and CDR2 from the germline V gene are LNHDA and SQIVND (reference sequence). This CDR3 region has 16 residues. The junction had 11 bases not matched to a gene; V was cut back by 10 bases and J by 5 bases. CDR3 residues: CATEGGGTSGTGELFF. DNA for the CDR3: TGTGCCACCGAAGGGGGGGGGACTAGCGGGACCGGGGAGCTGTTTTTT.